These 6 T cell receptor beta chains were all obtained from the same sample, sequenced in a study of blood T cell repertoires in COVID-19. The table came from immunoSEQ multiplex PCR; TCRdb's copy has only in-frame clones and leaves some out. The sample records approximately 22,000 clones, about 89% being singletons. The specimen sequenced was peripheral blood. All receptors derive from a human donor in a cohort sampled during active COVID-19.

V gene TRBV7-8 combines with J gene TRBJ1-5; 7 positions agree with TRBD1. The CDR3 has 15 amino acids. Unmatched junction bases numbered 7, after V lost 1 base and J lost 7 bases. CDR1 is SGHVS and CDR2 is FQNEAQ in the germline V gene. For the CDR3, the DNA is TGTGCCAGCAGCTTAGGATCGACAGGGCCCCAGCCCCAGCATTTT. Amino acids: CASSLGSTGPQPQHF. The full variable domain, completed using reference TRBV7-8 and TRBJ1-5, is GAGVSQSPRYKVAKRGQDVALRCDPISGHVSLFWYQQALGQGPEFLTYFQNEAQLDKSGLPSDRFFAERPEGSVSTLKIQRTQQEDSAVYLCASSLGSTGPQPQHFGDGTRLSIL.

V is TRBV29-1 and J is TRBJ2-7; D may be TRBD1 (5 bases). V lost 6 bases and J lost 2, with 11 bases in between. The CDR3 runs 12 residues. Germline V gene lookup returns CDR1 SQVTM and CDR2 ANQGSEA. In DNA, the CDR3 is TGCAGCGTGCAGGGTCGGGCCTACGAGCAGTACTTC. It codes for CSVQGRAYEQYF.

The rearrangement joins TRBV5-5 to TRBJ1-2, with D uncertain. The length of the CDR3 is 12 residues. In germline, CDR1 is SGHKS, CDR2 YYEKEE (reference sequence). V was cut by 1 base and J by 7 bases, with 8 bases left in between. CDR3 DNA sequence: TGTGCCAGCAGCTTGACACAGCTTGGCTACACCTTC. It translates to CASSLTQLGYTF.

This chain uses TRBV5-1 with TRBJ2-1; D is possibly TRBD2 (6 bases). The CDR3 spans 13 residues. CDR1 is SGHRS, CDR2 YFSETQ, per germline. V lost 0 bases, J lost 7 bases, and 8 bases lay in between. For the CDR3, the DNA is TGCGCCAGCAGCTTGGGCGGGGAGAATGAGCAGTTCTTC. Translating gives CASSLGGENEQFF.

The CDR3: CASMAGTGGSPLHF. CDR3 DNA sequence: TGTGCCAGTATGGCCGGGACAGGAGGTTCACCCCTCCACTTT. The chain joins TRBV19 to TRBJ1-6; 8 nucleotides align to TRBD1. Germline V CDR1 and CDR2: LNHDA, SQIVND (reference sequence). This CDR3 has 14 residues. Germline trimming cut 7 bases from V and 9 bases from J; bases unmatched to any gene: 8.

The chain carries TRBV7-9 and TRBJ1-2, with D perhaps matching TRBD1 (6 bases). V lost 3 bases and J lost 4, with 12 bases in between. CDR1 is SEHNR and CDR2 is FQNEAQ in the germline V gene (reference sequence). CDR3 length: 14 residues. CDR3: CASSFTGKGYGYTF. The CDR3 bases are TGTGCCAGCAGCTTCACAGGGAAAGGCTATGGCTACACCTTC.